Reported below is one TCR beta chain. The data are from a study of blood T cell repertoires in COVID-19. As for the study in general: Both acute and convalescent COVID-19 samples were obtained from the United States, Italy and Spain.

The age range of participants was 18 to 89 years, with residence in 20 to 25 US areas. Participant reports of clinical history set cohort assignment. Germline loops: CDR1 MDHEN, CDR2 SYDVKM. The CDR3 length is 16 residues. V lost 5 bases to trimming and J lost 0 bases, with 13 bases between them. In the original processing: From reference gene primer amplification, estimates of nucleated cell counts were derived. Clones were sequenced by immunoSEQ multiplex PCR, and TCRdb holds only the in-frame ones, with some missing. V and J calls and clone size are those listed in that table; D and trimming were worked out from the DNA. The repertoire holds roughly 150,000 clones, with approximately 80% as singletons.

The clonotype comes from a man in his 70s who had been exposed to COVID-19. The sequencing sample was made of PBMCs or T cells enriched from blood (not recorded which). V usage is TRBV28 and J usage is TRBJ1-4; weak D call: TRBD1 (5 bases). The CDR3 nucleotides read TGTGCCAGCAGTACCCTGGGGACTGCAACTAATGAAAAACTGTTTTTT. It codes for CASSTLGTATNEKLFF.